This is a list of T cell receptor beta chains from one sample in a study of cytomegalovirus exposure and HLA in healthy donors. Here immunoSEQ multiplex PCR was the method, and the copy in TCRdb shows in-frame clones only, minus some. This table has 100,000 to 150,000 clones, more than 65% appearing once. Source material: PBMCs. The receptors derive from a woman younger than 30 in good health and CMV-seronegative. Each CDR3 is given with its conserved first and last residue. The D gene is left open where the match is weak. Not every row has a clone size; where given, it reads once, few, many or a size class.

j_call,clone_size,v_call,d_call,cdr3_length,cdr3_aa,cdr3_nt
TRBJ1-1,-,TRBV11-3,-,14,CASSLGQGYTEAFF,TGTGCCAGCAGCTTAGGCCAGGGATACACTGAAGCTTTCTTT
TRBJ2-2,-,TRBV5-1,-,13,CASGPPRTGELFF,TGCGCCAGCGGCCCTCCTCGCACCGGGGAGCTGTTTTTT
TRBJ2-7,few,TRBV7-6,TRBD2,16,CASSSGLAARKGEQYF,TGTGCCAGCAGCTCGGGACTAGCGGCGAGGAAAGGCGAGCAGTACTTC
TRBJ1-6,-,TRBV2,TRBD1,16,CASRPRDRTYNSPLHF,TGTGCCAGCAGACCGCGGGACAGAACTTATAATTCACCCCTCCACTTT
TRBJ1-5,-,TRBV28,-,15,CASTFRLTVDQPQHF,TGTGCCAGCACTTTTCGACTGACAGTCGATCAGCCCCAGCATTTT
TRBJ1-4,few,TRBV27,-,17,CASSFSGLGGGSEKLFF,TGTGCCAGCAGTTTTTCGGGACTCGGGGGAGGGTCTGAAAAACTGTTTTTT
TRBJ2-3,-,TRBV7-9,TRBD2,14,CASSFSGGADTQYF,TGTGCCAGCAGCTTTAGCGGGGGGGCCGATACGCAGTATTTT
TRBJ1-2,-,TRBV7-2,-,13,CASSFTGPYGYTF,TGTGCCAGCAGTTTTACAGGTCCCTATGGCTACACCTTC
TRBJ2-7,-,TRBV7-2,TRBD1,16,CASSWGQRVPLYEQYF,TGTGCCAGCAGCTGGGGACAGAGGGTACCCCTCTACGAGCAGTACTTC
TRBJ1-4,-,TRBV30,-,14,CAWKVRDWSEKLFF,TGTGCCTGGAAGGTCCGGGACTGGAGTGAAAAACTGTTTTTT
TRBJ2-7,-,TRBV18,TRBD1,14,CASSRDRETYEQYF,TGTGCCAGCTCTCGCGACAGGGAGACCTACGAGCAGTACTTC
TRBJ2-6,few,TRBV27,-,15,CATRRVSSGANGLTF,TGTGCCACCCGAAGGGTTAGCTCTGGGGCCAACGGCCTGACTTTC
TRBJ2-3,-,TRBV5-1,TRBD2,15,CASSPTSGSPDTQYF,TGCGCCAGCAGCCCGACTAGCGGGAGTCCAGATACGCAGTATTTT
TRBJ2-5,once,TRBV21-1,-,15,CASSTPRDTLGEQYF,TGTGCCAGCAGCACCCCCCGGGACACCTTGGGGGAGCAGTACTTC
TRBJ2-1,once,TRBV6-5,TRBD2,15,CASNILAGRSNEQFF,TGTGCCAGCAACATCTTAGCGGGGCGGTCCAATGAGCAGTTCTTC
TRBJ1-1,-,TRBV4-2,-,13,CASSQERYTEAFF,TGTGCCAGCAGCCAAGAGAGATACACTGAAGCTTTCTTT
TRBJ2-1,-,TRBV6-6,-,15,CASSPQMTAYNEQFF,TGTGCCAGCAGCCCCCAAATGACAGCTTACAATGAGCAGTTCTTC
TRBJ2-7,-,TRBV7-9,-,14,CASSSGAGVDEQYF,TGTGCCAGCAGCTCGGGGGCGGGGGTCGACGAGCAGTACTTC
TRBJ1-1,-,TRBV2,-,13,CASSPGENTEAFF,TGTGCCAGCAGCCCGGGGGAGAACACTGAAGCTTTCTTT
TRBJ1-5,-,TRBV18,-,13,CASSRGADQPQHF,TGTGCCAGCTCTCGGGGGGCTGATCAGCCCCAGCATTTT
TRBJ2-7,-,TRBV4-1,-,15,CASSQRSIERDEQYF,TGCGCCAGCAGCCAAAGGTCTATCGAGAGGGACGAGCAGTACTTC
TRBJ2-3,-,TRBV28,-,11,CASSFRDTQYF,TGTGCCAGCAGTTTTCGGGATACGCAGTATTTT
TRBJ1-1,-,TRBV19,TRBD1,13,CASSDRVATEAFF,TGTGCCAGTAGCGACAGGGTCGCCACTGAAGCTTTCTTT
TRBJ2-7,-,TRBV4-1,TRBD2,16,CASSQDSGSRRYEQYF,TGCGCCAGCAGCCAAGATAGCGGGAGCCGTCGGTACGAGCAGTACTTC
TRBJ1-2,few,TRBV25-1,-,14,CASTGFVRGSGYTF,TGTGCCAGCACAGGGTTTGTCAGGGGCTCCGGCTACACCTTC
TRBJ1-1,-,TRBV27,-,13,CASSWTEDTEAFF,TGTGCCAGCAGTTGGACAGAAGACACTGAAGCTTTCTTT
TRBJ2-5,few,TRBV29-1,-,11,CSPGSGETQYF,TGCAGCCCCGGGAGCGGGGAGACCCAGTACTTC
TRBJ2-1,once,TRBV27,-,14,CASIGRPLGNEQFF,TGTGCCAGCATCGGTAGACCCCTCGGGAATGAGCAGTTCTTC
TRBJ2-2,-,TRBV6-1,TRBD1,16,CASSASRGQRPGELFF,TGTGCCAGCAGTGCCTCCAGGGGGCAAAGACCCGGGGAGCTGTTTTTT
TRBJ2-6,-,TRBV18,-,15,CASSLQDSGANVLTF,TGTGCCAGCTCACTACAGGACTCTGGGGCCAACGTCCTGACTTTC
TRBJ1-5,-,TRBV11-2,TRBD1,15,CASSLGQSSNQPQHF,TGTGCCAGCAGCTTGGGACAGAGTAGCAATCAGCCCCAGCATTTT
TRBJ2-3,once,TRBV9,TRBD2,16,CASSEGAGLAKDTQYF,TGTGCCAGCAGCGAGGGGGCGGGACTAGCCAAAGATACGCAGTATTTT
TRBJ2-7,-,TRBV5-6,-,14,CASSFLGRGYEQYF,TGTGCCAGCAGCTTTCTGGGCAGGGGATACGAGCAGTACTTC
TRBJ1-6,once,TRBV18,TRBD1,14,CASSSGTGYSPLHF,TGTGCCAGCTCCTCCGGGACAGGGTACTCACCCCTCCACTTT
TRBJ2-2,-,TRBV5-6,TRBD1,16,CASSTGTGGVSGELFF,TGTGCCAGCAGCACCGGGACAGGGGGCGTAAGCGGGGAGCTGTTTTTT
TRBJ1-2,-,TRBV2,-,12,CASMVRGGGYTF,TGTGCCAGCATGGTGCGGGGGGGTGGCTACACCTTC
TRBJ2-3,once,TRBV4-1,-,15,CASSQDYESTDTQYF,TGCGCCAGCAGCCAAGACTACGAGAGCACAGATACGCAGTATTTT
TRBJ2-3,-,TRBV7-8,TRBD1,16,CASSVTSGQGDNTQYF,TGTGCCAGCAGCGTTACCTCGGGACAGGGAGATAATACGCAGTATTTT
TRBJ1-6,-,TRBV6-5,-,14,CASSYRGRDSPLHF,TGTGCCAGCAGTTACCGTGGGCGAGATTCACCCCTCCACTTT
TRBJ2-2,once,TRBV4-2,TRBD2,16,CASSQASGEFPGELFF,TGTGCCAGCAGCCAAGCGAGCGGGGAGTTCCCCGGGGAGCTGTTTTTT
TRBJ2-3,-,TRBV7-2,TRBD2,14,CASSLDSGGDTQYF,TGTGCCAGCAGCTTAGATAGCGGGGGAGATACGCAGTATTTT
TRBJ2-7,once,TRBV2,TRBD2,14,CASSGTSGRNEQCF,TGTGCCAGCAGTGGGACTAGCGGGAGGAACGAGCAGTGCTTC
TRBJ2-7,-,TRBV5-1,TRBD1,13,CASSYGQGYEQYF,TGCGCCAGCAGCTATGGACAGGGATACGAGCAGTACTTC
TRBJ1-5,-,TRBV18,TRBD1,14,CASSPDRGPQPQHF,TGTGCCAGCTCTCCGGACAGGGGCCCTCAGCCCCAGCATTTT